These 22 T cell receptor beta chains were all obtained from the same sample, sequenced in a study of shared clonotypes between healthy human individuals. Clones were sequenced by immunoSEQ multiplex PCR, and TCRdb holds only the in-frame ones, with some missing. Among 2 million to 3 million clones listed, 93% were seen once. Specimen: naive CD4+ T cells from PBMCs. Subset described: CD45RA+ positively selected. All receptors come from a man aged 18 to 30 in good health. Some clones in this sample may be carry-over from other donors' samples.

The genes are TRBV29-1 and TRBJ1-6, with D unresolved. Trimming stripped 7 bases from V and 3 bases from J, with 16 bases between. The CDR3 contains 15 residues. Germline V gives CDR1 SQVTM, CDR2 ANQGSEA. The DNA of the CDR3 is TGCAGCGCCCACGAAAGGGCGAACTATAATTCACCCCTCCACTTT. It is translated as CSAHERANYNSPLHF. The whole variable domain, filled in from reference TRBV29-1 and TRBJ1-6, reads SAVISQKPSRDICQRGTSLTIQCQVDSQVTMMFWYRQQPGQSLTLIATANQGSEATYESGFVIDKFPISRPNLTFSTLTVSNMSPEDSSIYLCSAHERANYNSPLHFGNGTRLTVT.

The rearrangement joins TRBV5-1 to TRBJ2-7; D is unclear. Germline V gene lookup returns CDR1 SGHRS and CDR2 YFSETQ. Trimming stripped 2 bases from V and 6 bases from J, with 9 bases between. This CDR3 has 12 residues. The CDR3 spells CASSFTEGEQYF. In DNA form, the CDR3 reads TGCGCCAGCAGCTTCACGGAAGGCGAGCAGTACTTC.

The rearrangement uses TRBV19 and TRBJ2-2, with D maybe TRBD2 (6 bases). The CDR3 is 13 amino acids. Germline values: CDR1 LNHDA, CDR2 SQIVND (reference sequence). Trimming took off 6 bases at V and 6 bases at J, with 11 bases between the two ends. CDR3 bases: TGTGCCAGTAGCCCCCGGGAGCCCGGGGAGCTGTTTTTT. Protein sequence: CASSPREPGELFF.

This clone occurred once. The chain combines TRBV7-9 with TRBJ1-1; a weak D match, TRBD1 (5 bases). Trimming stripped 5 bases from V and 2 bases from J, with 21 bases between. In germline, CDR1 is SEHNR, CDR2 FQNEAQ (reference sequence). This CDR3 is built from 17 residues. CDR3 amino acids: CASSPRGDPGANTEAFF. As DNA, the CDR3 is TGTGCCAGCAGCCCCCGTGGGGATCCCGGGGCCAACACTGAAGCTTTCTTT. The variable domain in full, with the rest retrieved from reference TRBV7-9 and TRBJ1-1, is DTGVSQNPRHKITKRGQNVTFRCDPISEHNRLYWYRQTLGQGPEFLTYFQNEAQLEKSRLLSDRFSAERPKGSFSTLEIQRTEQGDSAMYLCASSPRGDPGANTEAFFGQGTRLTVV.

The rearrangement uses TRBV12-5 and TRBJ2-2; 10 bases match TRBD1. V gave up 6 bases and J gave up 6 bases; unmatched junction bases: 4. The germline V gene has CDR1 LGHNT and CDR2 FRNRAP. This CDR3 has 14 amino acids. The CDR3 protein is CASGPGQGSGELFF. The CDR3 DNA reads as TGTGCTAGTGGCCCGGGACAGGGGTCCGGGGAGCTGTTTTTT.

The DNA for the CDR3 is TGTGCCAGCAGCCTCAACGATAGGGCCCGCGGGGTGAGCGAGCAGTACTTC. Residues: CASSLNDRARGVSEQYF. This sequence joins TRBV7-8 and TRBJ2-7, with D perhaps TRBD2 (6 bases). Per the germline V gene, CDR1 is SGHVS and CDR2 is FQNEAQ. V gave up 5 bases and J gave up 6 bases, with 26 bases separating them. This CDR3 contains 17 residues.

This chain joins TRBV2 and TRBJ2-1, with D possibly TRBD2 on 6 matching bases. The CDR3 runs to 14 residues. Trimming left V 6 bases short and J 7 bases short, with 16 bases between. Germline values: CDR1 SNHLY, CDR2 FYNNEI. The CDR3 sequence: CASRPGGPLNEQFF. The CDR3 DNA reads TGTGCCAGCAGGCCCGGGGGTCCATTGAATGAGCAGTTCTTC. Full variable domain (missing parts from reference TRBV2 and TRBJ2-1): EPEVTQTPSHQVTQMGQEVILRCVPISNHLYFYWYRQILGQKVEFLVSFYNNEISEKSEIFDDQFSVERPDGSNFTLKIRSTKLEDSAMYFCASRPGGPLNEQFFGPGTRLTVL.

This clone came up once. The rearrangement joins TRBV19 to TRBJ1-1; TRBD1 is a possible D gene (5 bases). This CDR3 region has 16 residues. With 3 bases removed from V and 6 bases from J, the gap between germline ends came to 20 bases. CDR1 and CDR2 from the germline V gene are LNHDA and SQIVND (reference sequence). CDR3 DNA sequence: TGTGCCAGTAGTATGATGGGGGTTAGCGGGAGGGCTGAAGCTTTCTTT. It yields the protein CASSMMGVSGRAEAFF. Full variable domain (rest looked up from reference TRBV19 and TRBJ1-1): DGGITQSPKYLFRKEGQNVTLSCEQNLNHDAMYWYRQDPGQGLRLIYYSQIVNDFQKGDIAEGYSVSREKKESFPLTVTSAQKNPTAFYLCASSMMGVSGRAEAFFGQGTRLTVV.

The chain has TRBV4-1 and TRBJ2-1, with 7 positions matching TRBD2. This CDR3 is 16 amino acids long. Germline V gives CDR1 MGHRA, CDR2 YSYEKL. J was trimmed by 7 bases and V by 0 bases; bases with no gene match: 9. DNA of the CDR3: TGCGCCAGCAGCCAAGAACCAAGCGGGATCGGGAATGAGCAGTTCTTC. Its protein product is CASSQEPSGIGNEQFF.

Points on this clone: Other DNA sequences in the sample encode the same CDR3. V gene TRBV18 combines with J gene TRBJ2-3, with D perhaps given as TRBD1 or TRBD2 (5 bases each). V was shortened by 6 bases and J by 2 bases, with 9 bases between the two germline ends. The CDR3 runs to 13 residues. From germline, CDR1 is KGHSH and CDR2 LQKENI. This chain's CDR3 is CASSPGLTDTQYF. CDR3 DNA sequence: TGTGCCAGCTCCCCGGGGCTCACAGATACGCAGTATTTT.

The J gene is TRBJ2-2, the V gene TRBV28, with 9 bases that match TRBD1. Trimming took 6 bases from V and 4 from J; bases not matched to a gene: 9. Germline loops: CDR1 MDHEN, CDR2 SYDVKM. The CDR3 spans 16 residues. The CDR3 loop reads CASRTQGARVTGELFF. CDR3 bases: TGTGCCAGCAGAACACAGGGGGCGCGTGTCACCGGGGAGCTGTTTTTT.

The chain links TRBV29-1 to TRBJ2-3; 8 bases line up with TRBD1. The CDR3 runs 15 residues. V lost 1 base, J lost 3 bases, and 6 bases stayed unmatched. Germline V lookup: CDR1 SQVTM, CDR2 ANQGSEA. The CDR3 bases are TGCAGCGTTGAAGGCACACAGGGGGTAACAGATACGCAGTATTTT. It encodes CSVEGTQGVTDTQYF.

The chain employs TRBV7-2 and TRBJ2-1, with D possibly TRBD2 on 6 matching bases. Germline loops: CDR1 SGHTA, CDR2 FQGNSA. CDR3 length: 15 residues. Between the trimmed V and J ends, which lost 5 bases and 5 bases, there was a span of 16 bases. The CDR3 region has the DNA TGTGCCAGCAGCCCCGGGGGTCTAGCGAACAATGAGCAGTTCTTC. It codes for CASSPGGLANNEQFF.

This chain connects TRBV5-8 to TRBJ2-7, with 7 bases identical to TRBD1. The CDR3 is 14 amino acids. Germline V gives CDR1 SGHTS, CDR2 YDEGEE. V gave up 4 bases and J gave up 1 base; unmatched junction bases: 5. This chain's CDR3 is CASSRAGGSYEQYF. The CDR3 coding sequence is TGTGCCAGCAGCAGGGCAGGGGGATCCTACGAGCAGTACTTC.

The chain joins TRBV11-1 to TRBJ1-5; unclear D gene. Trimming pared 6 bases from V and 0 bases from J, leaving 18 bases between. The CDR3 loop spans 17 amino acids. Looked up from germline, CDR1 is SGHAT and CDR2 is FQDESV (reference sequence). The CDR3 sequence is CASRLDTTDYSNQPQHF. CDR3 sequence (DNA): TGTGCCAGCAGACTTGACACGACCGACTATAGCAATCAGCCCCAGCATTTT.

Points on this clone: Other DNA sequences within the sample encode an identical CDR3. The chain recombines TRBV5-4 with TRBJ2-3, with D maybe TRBD1 (5 bases). The CDR3 is 15 amino acids. The germline V gene encodes CDR1 SGHNT and CDR2 YYREEE (reference sequence). V was shortened by 0 bases and J by 0 bases, with 8 bases between the two germline ends. CDR3 DNA: TGTGCCAGCAGCTTGGGGGGCGGAAGCACAGATACGCAGTATTTT. This sequence encodes CASSLGGGSTDTQYF.

This chain connects TRBV19 to TRBJ2-3; D is tentatively TRBD1 or TRBD2 (5 bases each). The CDR3 is made up of 13 amino acids. Looked up from germline, CDR1 is LNHDA and CDR2 is SQIVND (reference sequence). V was clipped by 5 bases and J by 4 bases, with 10 bases between them. The CDR3 here is CASSSGPADTQYF. The CDR3 bases are TGTGCCAGTAGTTCGGGACCGGCAGATACGCAGTATTTT.

V gene TRBV28 combines with J gene TRBJ1-3, with a possible D match to TRBD1 (6 bases). This CDR3 region has 15 residues. V dropped 3 bases and J dropped 4 bases, with 13 bases sitting between them. Germline V gives CDR1 MDHEN, CDR2 SYDVKM. CDR3 DNA: TGTGCCAGCAGTTTCGCACAGGGTTGGGGAAACACCATATATTTT. Its protein is CASSFAQGWGNTIYF.

The chain combines TRBV15 with TRBJ2-7; D is tentatively TRBD1 or TRBD2 (5 bases each). Germline V gene data show CDR1 as LNHNV and CDR2 as YYDKDF (reference sequence). V dropped 0 bases and J dropped 5 bases, with 14 bases sitting between them. The CDR3 contains 15 residues. This chain's CDR3 is CATSRDRTLGHEQYF. In nucleotides, the CDR3 is TGTGCCACCAGCAGAGATCGGACATTGGGACACGAGCAGTACTTC.

The rearrangement links TRBV10-3 to TRBJ1-4; TRBD1 matches at 7 bases. The CDR3 is made up of 14 amino acids. The germline V gene has CDR1 ENHRY and CDR2 SYGVKD. V dropped 4 bases and J dropped 5; count of bases not matched to a gene: 4. CDR3 loop: CAISGDRENEKLFF. The CDR3 coding sequence is TGTGCCATCAGTGGGGACAGAGAGAATGAAAAACTGTTTTTT.

The chain recombines TRBV19 with TRBJ1-1, with TRBD1 as a possible D gene (5 bases). The CDR3 has 13 amino acids. Per the germline V gene, CDR1 is LNHDA and CDR2 is SQIVND (reference sequence). Trimming cost V 7 bases and J 3 bases, with 12 bases left between them. This CDR3 is CASTQGGDTEAFF. The CDR3 nucleotides read TGTGCCAGTACCCAGGGAGGTGACACTGAAGCTTTCTTT.

V gene TRBV5-4 combines with J gene TRBJ1-1; no firm D call. Germline CDR1 and CDR2: SGHNT and YYREEE (reference sequence). V lost 0 bases and J lost 0, with 9 bases in between. The CDR3 has 15 amino acids. The CDR3 reads CASSLAKSMNTEAFF. The CDR3 DNA reads TGTGCCAGCAGCTTGGCTAAGAGCATGAACACTGAAGCTTTCTTT.